The 8 T cell receptor beta chains in this list originate from one sample, sequenced in a study of early T cells in non-severe SARS-CoV-2 infection. MiXCR, applied by TCRdb to the 5' RACE reads, yields one record per CDR3 protein. The sample contains 30,000 to 45,000 distinct CDR3 sequences, 5.5% of which appear only once. The starting material was whole blood, obtained at baseline. The receptors originated from an adult who was a healthcare worker with PCR-confirmed SARS-CoV-2 infection or an uninfected control (not recorded which).

This clonotype was seen a few times. The chain employs TRBV12-3 or TRBV12-4 and TRBJ2-1, with 15 positions matching TRBD2. With V trimmed by 6 bases and J by 10 bases, 10 bases remained unmatched. The CDR3 has 16 residues. The CDR3 reads CASSKGLAGGPMEQFF. The DNA of the CDR3 is TGTGCCAGCAGCAAAGGACTAGCGGGAGGGCCTATGGAGCAGTTCTTC.

This clonotype was recorded many times. The chain has TRBV12-3 or TRBV12-4 and TRBJ2-7, with no clear D. V dropped 0 bases and J dropped 2 bases, with 5 bases sitting between them. This CDR3 is built from 13 residues. The CDR3 DNA is TGTGCCAGCAGTTTAGCCGGAGCCTACGAGCAGTACTTC. Translation gives CASSLAGAYEQYF.

This clonotype has a count of ten or more. V gene TRBV4-2 combines with J gene TRBJ2-7; TRBD1 agrees at 9 bases. V trimming: 6 bases; J trimming: 2 bases; junction bases outside the gene matches: 14. The germline gives CDR1 LGHNA, CDR2 YNFKEQ. This CDR3 has 17 residues. The CDR3 region has the DNA TGTGCCAGCAGACGGACAGGGGATAGCAGGATGACCTACGAGCAGTACTTC. Amino acid sequence: CASRRTGDSRMTYEQYF.

This clonotype has at least ten counts. V and J are TRBV19 and TRBJ2-3, with D possibly matching TRBD1 (6 bases). Looked up from germline, CDR1 is LNHDA and CDR2 is SQIVND (reference sequence). CDR3 length: 15 residues. V lost 5 bases and J 0 bases, leaving 12 bases between the germline ends. Here the CDR3 DNA reads TGTGCCAGTAGTGAACCGGGACAAAGCACAGATACGCAGTATTTT. It yields the protein CASSEPGQSTDTQYF. Based on the CDR3 plus reference TRBV19 and TRBJ2-3, the full variable domain is DGGITQSPKYLFRKEGQNVTLSCEQNLNHDAMYWYRQDPGQGLRLIYYSQIVNDFQKGDIAEGYSVSREKKESFPLTVTSAQKNPTAFYLCASSEPGQSTDTQYFGPGTRLTVL.

This clonotype was seen at least ten times. The junction differs from germline at one of its ends, possibly a read error. The chain has TRBV29-1 and TRBJ1-3; D not certain. The CDR3 is made up of 14 amino acids. CDR1 is SQVTM and CDR2 is ANQGSEA in the germline V gene. CDR3 residues: CSVDAASSENTIYF. The CDR3 nucleotides are TGCAGCGTTGACGCAGCGAGCTCTGAAAACACCATATATTTT.

In the case of this clonotype: A much larger clone lies one base from this, so it may be a read error. The chain carries TRBV5-1 and TRBJ2-1; D gene ambiguous. Germline CDR1 is SGHRS and CDR2 is YFSETQ. This CDR3 has 14 residues. Trimming stripped 3 bases from V and 10 bases from J, with 17 bases between. CDR3 sequence: CASSSRTTQDEQFF. The CDR3 nucleotides are TGCGCCAGCAGCTCTAGGACCACGCAGGACGAGCAGTTCTTC.

At least ten counts were recorded for this clonotype. The gene calls are TRBV29-1 and TRBJ2-4; D not resolved. Germline CDR1 SQVTM, CDR2 ANQGSEA. V shed 4 bases and J shed 6 bases, with 10 bases lying between them. The CDR3 extends over 12 amino acids. The DNA of the CDR3 is TGCAGCGTTGCGGCTAAATCAAACATTCAGTACTTC. Translating gives CSVAAKSNIQYF.

This clonotype was observed at least ten times. The chain joins TRBV7-3 to TRBJ1-6; the match to TRBD1 covers 7 bases. The CDR3 is made up of 20 amino acids. The trim removed 1 base at V and 9 bases at J, leaving 21 bases unmatched. Germline V gives CDR1 SGHTA, CDR2 FQGTGA. CDR3: CASSLKIIDRVFLGGSPLHF. CDR3 coding DNA: TGTGCCAGCAGCTTAAAGATCATAGACAGGGTCTTTCTTGGAGGTTCACCCCTCCACTTT.